This TCR beta chain is drawn from a study of shared clonotypes between healthy human individuals. Overall study context: The donors, two women and a few men, were aged 18 to 49.

Method: immunoSEQ multiplex PCR; TCRdb's copy keeps in-frame clones and lacks some. This table has about 2.4 million clones, 93% appearing once. As regards this clone: Its matching antigen is unknown.

Whole-study findings and limits: The study generally estimated greater richness for naive than memory subsets. Sorted-subset sequencing, rarefaction showed, was incomplete despite large depth.

Negatively enriched CD4+ T cells were divided by CD45RA into naive and memory. With 0 bases clipped from V and 2 bases from J, the junction kept 9 bases outside the gene matches. CDR1 and CDR2 (germline): LGHNT, FRNRAP. CDR3 size: 18 residues. The source is a man younger than 35 in good health. Some clones in this sample may be carry-over from other donors' samples. J is TRBJ2-3 and V is TRBV12-5; 9 bases are shared with TRBD2. Sequencing was done on a sample of naive CD4+ T cells from PBMCs. The subset here: CD45RA+ positively selected. The CDR3 sequence is CASGLVRSGTSNTDTQYF. Here the CDR3 DNA reads TGTGCTAGTGGTTTGGTTAGGTCCGGGACTAGCAACACAGATACGCAGTATTTT. Complete variable domain (other parts from reference TRBV12-5 and TRBJ2-3): DARVTQTPRHKVTEMGQEVTMRCQPILGHNTVFWYRQTMMQGLELLAYFRNRAPLDDSGMPKDRFSAEMPDATLATLKIQPSEPRDSAVYFCASGLVRSGTSNTDTQYFGPGTRLTVL.